A single sample gave rise to the 7 T cell receptor beta chains below, sequenced in a study of T cells in Graves' hyperthyroidism and ophthalmopathy. Amplified TCR beta CDR3 regions came from RNA transcripts. First-round RT-PCR of the TCR CDR3 relied on the HTBI primer set. Each CDR3 protein gets one entry after TCRdb re-called the multiplex PCR reads with MiXCR. This repertoire shows 300,000 to 400,000 distinct CDR3 sequences, around a sixth found once; its top ten account for 45% to 50%. The sequencing sample was made of blood. These receptor sequences come from a woman aged 45-59 years with Graves' hyperthyroidism.

The chain is built from TRBV27 and TRBJ2-3; 15 nucleotides match TRBD2. The germline gives CDR1 MNHEY, CDR2 SMNVEV (reference sequence). V dropped 10 bases and J dropped 1; count of bases not matched to a gene: 6. CDR3 length: 16 residues. The CDR3 DNA reads TGTGCCATCAGCTGGACTAGCGGGGGGGGCACAGATACGCAGTATTTT. Amino acid sequence: CAISWTSGGGTDTQYF.

The table lists this clonotype with many counts. This chain connects TRBV18 to TRBJ1-1; TRBD1 agrees at 12 bases. CDR3 length equals 15 residues. Germline-derived CDR1 and CDR2 are KGHSH and LQKENI. V shed 6 bases, J shed 4 bases, and the junction held 6 bases outside the gene matches. The CDR3 DNA follows: TGTGCCAGCTCCCGGGACAGGGGGCTTACCACTGAAGCTTTCTTT. It translates to CASSRDRGLTTEAFF. Full variable domain (missing parts from reference TRBV18 and TRBJ1-1): NAGVMQNPRHLVRRRGQEARLRCSPMKGHSHVYWYRQLPEEGLKFMVYLQKENIIDESGMPKERFSAEFPKEGPSILRIQQVVRGDSAAYFCASSRDRGLTTEAFFGQGTRLTVV.

In its sample, this clonotype was seen many times. The V call is TRBV6-1, the J call TRBJ1-2, with D maybe TRBD1 (5 bases). This CDR3 has 15 amino acids. CDR1 and CDR2 from the germline V gene are MNHNS and SASEGT. Trimming took off 6 bases at V and 0 bases at J, with 14 bases between the two ends. The CDR3 is CASRRDAGANYGYTF. As DNA, the CDR3 is TGTGCCAGCAGACGGGACGCCGGGGCTAACTATGGCTACACCTTC.

The rearrangement links TRBV20-1 to TRBJ2-7, with D tentatively TRBD2 (6 bases). CDR1 and CDR2 (germline): DFQATT, SNEGSKA (reference sequence). The CDR3 covers 15 residues. Trimming pared 0 bases from V and 7 bases from J, leaving 19 bases between. In DNA form, the CDR3 reads TGCAGTGCTAGAGATCATCCGGGAGCTGGTGATGAGCAGTACTTC. Protein: CSARDHPGAGDEQYF.

This clonotype was seen repeatedly, ten times or more. The chain employs TRBV15 and TRBJ1-5; TRBD1 matches 9 bases. Trimming at V came to 3 bases and at J to 4 bases, leaving 7 bases not matched to a gene. The CDR3 is made up of 16 amino acids. Germline values: CDR1 LNHNV, CDR2 YYDKDF (reference sequence). The CDR3 region is CATSSTGQGRNQPQHF. In DNA form, the CDR3 reads TGTGCCACCAGCAGTACGGGACAGGGAAGGAATCAGCCCCAGCATTTT.

This chain links TRBV7-3 with TRBJ2-5, with TRBD2 matching over 7 bases. J was trimmed by 2 bases and V by 1 base; bases with no gene match: 7. In germline, CDR1 is SGHTA, CDR2 FQGTGA. The CDR3 is 16 residues long. This chain's CDR3 is CASSLRGGRGQETQYF. For the CDR3, the DNA is TGTGCCAGCAGCTTAAGGGGCGGGAGAGGGCAAGAGACCCAGTACTTC. The full variable domain, in which reference TRBV7-3 and TRBJ2-5 provide the parts outside the CDR3, is GAGVSQTPSNKVTEKGKYVELRCDPISGHTALYWYRQSLGQGPEFLIYFQGTGAADDSGLPNDRFFAVRPEGSVSTLKIQRTERGDSAVYLCASSLRGGRGQETQYFGPGTRLLVL.

At least ten counts were recorded for this clonotype. V and J are TRBV2 and TRBJ1-2; D unclear. V gave up 9 bases and J gave up 8 bases, with 16 bases separating them. CDR1 is SNHLY, CDR2 FYNNEI, per germline. The CDR3 is made up of 12 amino acids. CDR3 DNA sequence: TGTGCCAGTTGGTTCGGGGAAGGCGGCTACACCTTC. This encodes CASWFGEGGYTF.